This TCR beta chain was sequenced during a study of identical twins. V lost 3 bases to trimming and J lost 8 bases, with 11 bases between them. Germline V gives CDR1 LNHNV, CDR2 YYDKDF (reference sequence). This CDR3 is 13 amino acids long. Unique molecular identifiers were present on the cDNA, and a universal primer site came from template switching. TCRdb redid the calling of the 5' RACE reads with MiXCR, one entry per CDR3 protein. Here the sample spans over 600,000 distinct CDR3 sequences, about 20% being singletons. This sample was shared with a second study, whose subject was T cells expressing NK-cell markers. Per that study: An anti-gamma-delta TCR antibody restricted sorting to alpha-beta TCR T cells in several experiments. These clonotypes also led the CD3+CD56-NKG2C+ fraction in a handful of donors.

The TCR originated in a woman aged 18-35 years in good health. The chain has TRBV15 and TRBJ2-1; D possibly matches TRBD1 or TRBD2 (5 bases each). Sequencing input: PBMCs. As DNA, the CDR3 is TGTGCCACCAGCAGGGGACGGTGGGATGAGCAGTTCTTC. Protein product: CATSRGRWDEQFF.